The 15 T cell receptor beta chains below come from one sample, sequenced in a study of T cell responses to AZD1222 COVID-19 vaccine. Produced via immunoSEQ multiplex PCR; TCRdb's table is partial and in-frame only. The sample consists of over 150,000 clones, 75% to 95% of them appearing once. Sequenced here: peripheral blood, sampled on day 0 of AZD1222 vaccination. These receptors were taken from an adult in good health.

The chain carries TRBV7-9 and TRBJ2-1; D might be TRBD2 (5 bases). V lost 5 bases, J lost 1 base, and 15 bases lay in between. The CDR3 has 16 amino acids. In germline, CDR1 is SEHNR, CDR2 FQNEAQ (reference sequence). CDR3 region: CASSSPLVRSYNEQFF. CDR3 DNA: TGTGCCAGCAGCAGTCCACTAGTACGATCCTACAATGAGCAGTTCTTC.

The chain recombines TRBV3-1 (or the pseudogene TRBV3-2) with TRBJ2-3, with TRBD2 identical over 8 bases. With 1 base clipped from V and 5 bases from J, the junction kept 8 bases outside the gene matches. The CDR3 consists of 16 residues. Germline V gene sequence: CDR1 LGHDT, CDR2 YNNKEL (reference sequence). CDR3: CASSQGGGRGEDTQYF. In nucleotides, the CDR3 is TGTGCCAGCAGCCAAGGCGGGGGGCGCGGGGAAGATACGCAGTATTTT.

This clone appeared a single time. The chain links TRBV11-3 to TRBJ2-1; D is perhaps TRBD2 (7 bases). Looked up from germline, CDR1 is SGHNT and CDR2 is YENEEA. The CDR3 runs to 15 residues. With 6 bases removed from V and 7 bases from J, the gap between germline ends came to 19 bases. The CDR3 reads CASSPAGAGLNEQFF. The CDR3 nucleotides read TGTGCCAGCAGTCCGGCGGGGGCCGGATTGAATGAGCAGTTCTTC.

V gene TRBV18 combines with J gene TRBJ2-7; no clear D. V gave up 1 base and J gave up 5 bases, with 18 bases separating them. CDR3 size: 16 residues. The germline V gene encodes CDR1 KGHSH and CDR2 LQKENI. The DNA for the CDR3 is TGTGCCAGCTCACCACTCGCCACCCCCGAGATCCACGAGCAGTACTTC. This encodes CASSPLATPEIHEQYF.

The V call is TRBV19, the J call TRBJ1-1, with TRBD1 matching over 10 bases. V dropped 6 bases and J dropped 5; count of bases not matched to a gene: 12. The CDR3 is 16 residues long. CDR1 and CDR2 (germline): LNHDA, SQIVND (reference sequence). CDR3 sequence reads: CASSPGSGQGLTEAFF. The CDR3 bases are TGTGCCAGTAGCCCCGGGTCGGGACAGGGGTTAACTGAAGCTTTCTTT. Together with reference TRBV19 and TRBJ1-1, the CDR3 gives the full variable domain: DGGITQSPKYLFRKEGQNVTLSCEQNLNHDAMYWYRQDPGQGLRLIYYSQIVNDFQKGDIAEGYSVSREKKESFPLTVTSAQKNPTAFYLCASSPGSGQGLTEAFFGQGTRLTVV.

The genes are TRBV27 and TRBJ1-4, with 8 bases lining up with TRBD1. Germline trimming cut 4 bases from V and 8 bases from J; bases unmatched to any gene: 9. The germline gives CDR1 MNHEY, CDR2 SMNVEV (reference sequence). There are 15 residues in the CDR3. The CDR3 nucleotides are TGTGCCAGCAGTTCCCCGGACAGGGCCCCCGAAAAACTGTTTTTT. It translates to CASSSPDRAPEKLFF.

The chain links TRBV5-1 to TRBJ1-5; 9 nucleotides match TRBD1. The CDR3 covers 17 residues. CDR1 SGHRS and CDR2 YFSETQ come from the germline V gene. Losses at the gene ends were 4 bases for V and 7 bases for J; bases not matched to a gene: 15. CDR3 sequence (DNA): TGCGCCAGCAGCCTAGCCCCCCCGGGACAGGGTGGCCAGCCCCAGCATTTT. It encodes CASSLAPPGQGGQPQHF.

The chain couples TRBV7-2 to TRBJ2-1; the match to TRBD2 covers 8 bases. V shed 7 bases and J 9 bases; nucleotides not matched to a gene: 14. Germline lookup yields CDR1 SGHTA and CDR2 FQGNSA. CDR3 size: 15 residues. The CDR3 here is CASTPRGGLPGEQFF. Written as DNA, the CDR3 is TGTGCCAGCACCCCTCGGGGGGGCCTCCCTGGTGAGCAGTTCTTC.

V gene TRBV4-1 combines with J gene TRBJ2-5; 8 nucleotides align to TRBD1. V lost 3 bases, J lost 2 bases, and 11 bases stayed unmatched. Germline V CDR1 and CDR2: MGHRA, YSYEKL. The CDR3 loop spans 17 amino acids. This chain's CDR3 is CASSHGETTGEQETQYF. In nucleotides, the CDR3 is TGCGCCAGCAGCCACGGGGAGACGACAGGGGAACAAGAGACCCAGTACTTC.

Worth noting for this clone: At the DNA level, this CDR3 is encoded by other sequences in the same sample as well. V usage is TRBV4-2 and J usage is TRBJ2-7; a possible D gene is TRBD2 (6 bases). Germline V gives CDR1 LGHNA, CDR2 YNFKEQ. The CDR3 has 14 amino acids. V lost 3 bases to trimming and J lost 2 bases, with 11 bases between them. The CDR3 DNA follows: TGTGCCAGCAGCCAGGGGACTTCCGCCTACGAGCAGTACTTC. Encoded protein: CASSQGTSAYEQYF.

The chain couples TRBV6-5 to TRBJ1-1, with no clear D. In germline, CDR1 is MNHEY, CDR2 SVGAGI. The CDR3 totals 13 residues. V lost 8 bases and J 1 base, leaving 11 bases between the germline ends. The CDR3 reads CASSRISNTEAFF. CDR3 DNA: TGTGCCAGCTCTCGGATATCGAACACTGAAGCTTTCTTT.

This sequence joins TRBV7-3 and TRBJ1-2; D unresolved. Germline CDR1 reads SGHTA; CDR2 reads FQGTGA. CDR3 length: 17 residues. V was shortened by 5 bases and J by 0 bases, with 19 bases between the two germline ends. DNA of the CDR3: TGTGCCAGCAGCCCCCCGGGAGGGCAGCTAACTAACTATGGCTACACCTTC. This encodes CASSPPGGQLTNYGYTF.

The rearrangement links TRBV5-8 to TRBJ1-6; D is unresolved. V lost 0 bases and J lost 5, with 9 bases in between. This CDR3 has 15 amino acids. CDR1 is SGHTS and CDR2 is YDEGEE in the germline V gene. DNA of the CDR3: TGTGCCAGCAGCTTGGGACACCGGAATAATTCACCCCTCCACTTT. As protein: CASSLGHRNNSPLHF.

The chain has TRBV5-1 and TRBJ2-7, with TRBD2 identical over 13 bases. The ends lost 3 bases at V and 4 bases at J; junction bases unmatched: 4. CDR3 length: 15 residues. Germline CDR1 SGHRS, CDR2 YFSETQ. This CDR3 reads CASSSRTSGGYEQYF. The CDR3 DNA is TGCGCCAGCAGCTCCCGGACTAGCGGGGGATACGAGCAGTACTTC.

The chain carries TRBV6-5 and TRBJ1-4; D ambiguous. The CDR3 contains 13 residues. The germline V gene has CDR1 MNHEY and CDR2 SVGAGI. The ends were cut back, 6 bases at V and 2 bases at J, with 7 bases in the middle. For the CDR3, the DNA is TGTGCCAGCAGACGAGGTACTAATGAAAAACTGTTTTTT. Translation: CASRRGTNEKLFF.